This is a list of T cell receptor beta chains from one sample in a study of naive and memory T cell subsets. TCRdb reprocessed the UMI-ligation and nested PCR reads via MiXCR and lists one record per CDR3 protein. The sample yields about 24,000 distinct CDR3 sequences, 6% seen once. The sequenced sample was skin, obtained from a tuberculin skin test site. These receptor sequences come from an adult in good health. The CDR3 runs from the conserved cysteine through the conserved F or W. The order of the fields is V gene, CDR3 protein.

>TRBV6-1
CASSETHSDTQYF
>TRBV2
CASSGGSLGKTQYF
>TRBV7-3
CASSLTTGELFF
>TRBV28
CASSLYVAGGTDTQYF
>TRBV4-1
CASSPQAGSNEQFF
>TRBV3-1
CASSQEGGDTQYF
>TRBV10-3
CAIRRNNEQFF
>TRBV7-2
CASSLGQRETQYF
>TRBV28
CASSLGGDYEQYF
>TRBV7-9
CASSVGQGGDTQYF
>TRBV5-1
CASRGGVRTDTQYF
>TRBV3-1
CASSQEVRLAGGPFVSPFF
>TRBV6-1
CASSERSGVEGYEQYF
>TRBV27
CASTTALGLSSYNSPLHF
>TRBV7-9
CASSSPRRIGDEQYF
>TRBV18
CASSPSQGNEQFF
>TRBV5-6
CASSLGGGAFHEQFF
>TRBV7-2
CASSSGQENIQYF